This note documents a single T cell receptor (beta chain) sequence. This clonotype was detected many times. Its antigen remains undetermined. No base quality information exists; no much larger clone differs at one position. This entry belongs to a study of spatial heterogeneity in lung cancer (dated by TCRdb to between 2018 and 2021). As for the study more broadly: More beta-chain than alpha-chain transcripts were consistently detected, likely reflecting higher beta-chain transcript abundance. In the raw uncorrected reads, each unique combination of TCR and UMI appeared more than ten times on average. The study quantitatively compared TCR alpha and beta repertoires across multiple tumor regions, matched nontumor lung and blood in non-small cell lung cancer. Nonsynonymous mutation counts, determined by whole-exome sequencing of tumor tissue, were related to features of the TCR repertoire. At surgery, over 200 tumor regions, 61 to 65 matched nontumor lung samples and 56 PBMC samples were TCR-sequenced for both alpha and beta chains. The study at large found these results: Additional single-cell paired TCR alpha and beta sequencing was considered necessary to confirm, at a functional level, the hypothesis that regional TCRs recognize regional mutations.

The library was built by means of 5' RACE. The sequencer listed for this sample is NextSeq 500. To allow correction of PCR and sequencing errors, the TCR library protocol tagged every TCR cDNA molecule with a unique molecular identifier. In the source study's methods: TCR identification, UMI-based error correction and CDR3 extraction were performed with Decombinator tools. Expanded TCRs were defined as those above a frequency of 2 per 1,000, corresponding to the top 1% of the tumor frequency distribution. Each repertoire was subsampled 100 times to 5,000 TCRs, after which Renyi diversity was computed with the R vegan package. CDR3 similarity networks were built from amino acid triplet string-kernel similarity, connecting CDR3s with pairwise similarity above 0.82. The public reads were reprocessed in TCRdb via fastp at Q25 and MiXCR, keeping in-frame beta chains. Rows with a matching CDR3 protein are joined into one entry that keeps the most common DNA and genes. It is TCRdb's table, rather than the study itself, that gives the V and J calls and clone size. For this sample the table gives about 35,000 distinct CDR3 sequences, of which roughly 3% were detected only once. Clones ranked in the top ten supply 30% to 45% of the sample.

In the paper's terms, the time point label means: sample taken at primary tumor resection. The donors were 72 patients from the lung TRACERx cohort who had early-stage, untreated non-small cell lung cancer. For TCR sequencing, whole RNA was extracted from tumor and nontumor lung tissue, or from cryopreserved PBMC samples, and no cell sorting was done. Patients were selected for TCR sequencing only if sufficient RNA was available from at least two tumor regions. Before selection, tumor and adjacent nontumor lung specimens were reviewed by a lung pathologist. V loses 9 bases of germline sequence and J loses 6 bases, and the interval between the two ends is 12 bases. Via the germline V gene, CDR1 is KGHDR and CDR2 SFDVKD. Measured from the cysteine to the phenylalanine, the CDR3 is 12 residues long. The CDR3 DNA has 36 bases and is translated from base 1.

The clonotype comes from a male donor with early-stage non-small cell lung cancer. This sample comprised normal lung tissue next to the tumor, obtained at surgery. Recombination joined TRBV24-1 with TRBJ2-3; the D gene is possibly TRBD1, with 6 bases matching. The DNA is as follows: TGTGCCACCGGGGGCAGGGGCGATACGCAGTATTTT. It encodes CATGGRGDTQYF.